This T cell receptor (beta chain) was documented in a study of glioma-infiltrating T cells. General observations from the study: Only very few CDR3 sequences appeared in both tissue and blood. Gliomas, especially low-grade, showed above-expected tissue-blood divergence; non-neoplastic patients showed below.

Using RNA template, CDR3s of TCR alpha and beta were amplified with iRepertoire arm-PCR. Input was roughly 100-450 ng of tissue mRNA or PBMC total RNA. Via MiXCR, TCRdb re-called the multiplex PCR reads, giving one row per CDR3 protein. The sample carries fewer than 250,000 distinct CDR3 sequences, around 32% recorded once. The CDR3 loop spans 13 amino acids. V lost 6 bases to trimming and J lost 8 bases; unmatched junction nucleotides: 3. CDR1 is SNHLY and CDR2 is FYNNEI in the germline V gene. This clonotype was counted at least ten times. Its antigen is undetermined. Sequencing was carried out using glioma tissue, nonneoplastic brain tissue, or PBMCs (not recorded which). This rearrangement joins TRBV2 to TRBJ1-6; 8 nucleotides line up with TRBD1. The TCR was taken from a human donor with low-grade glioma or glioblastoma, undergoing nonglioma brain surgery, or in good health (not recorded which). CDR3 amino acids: CASRRTGYSPLHF. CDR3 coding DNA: TGTGCCAGCAGAAGGACAGGGTATTCACCCCTCCACTTT.